The rows below give T cell receptor beta chains drawn from one sample of a study of shared clonotypes between healthy human individuals. Here immunoSEQ multiplex PCR was the method, and the copy in TCRdb shows in-frame clones only, minus some. The sample yields some 2,500,000 clones, around 92% seen once. Material for sequencing was naive CD4+ T cells from PBMCs. These receptors originate from a man between 18 and 29 years old in good health. Some clones in this sample may be carry-over from other donors' samples. Both conserved end residues are part of each CDR3. Each record gives: CDR3 length, clone size, J gene, V gene, D gene, CDR3 DNA, CDR3 protein. D genes are given only for firm matches. Clone size is shown for a subset of rows, as once, few, many or a class of expanded clone.

15	once	TRBJ1-5	TRBV18	TRBD1	TGTGCCAGCTCACCGGACAGGGTGGGTGGTCAGCCCCAGCATTTT	CASSPDRVGGQPQHF
15	-	TRBJ1-2	TRBV5-1	-	TGCGCCAGCAGCTTTGGAGGGGCTACTAACTATGGCTACACCTTC	CASSFGGATNYGYTF
11	-	TRBJ1-2	TRBV30	TRBD1	TGTGCCTGGAGCAGGGGGCCGGGCTACACCTTC	CAWSRGPGYTF
15	-	TRBJ2-7	TRBV6-1	-	TGTGCCAGCAGTGAAGCTTACAGGAGCTCCTACGAGCAGTACTTC	CASSEAYRSSYEQYF
12	-	TRBJ1-2	TRBV15	-	TGTGCCACCAGCAGAGATCAGGGTGGCTACACCTTC	CATSRDQGGYTF
15	-	TRBJ2-2	TRBV6-8	-	TGTGCCAGCAGTACGCGGGACCAGAACACCGGGGAGCTGTTTTTT	CASSTRDQNTGELFF
15	once	TRBJ2-1	TRBV7-8	TRBD2	TGTGCCAGCAGGATGAGCGGGGGGCTTTACAATGAGCAGTTCTTC	CASRMSGGLYNEQFF
12	-	TRBJ1-3	TRBV2	-	TGTGCCAGCAGTGTGGAGGGAAACACCATATATTTT	CASSVEGNTIYF
13	-	TRBJ1-1	TRBV28	-	TGTGCCGAGCAGGAGGACATGAACACTGAAGCTTTCTTT	CAEQEDMNTEAFF
15	-	TRBJ2-1	TRBV25-1	TRBD2	TGTGCCAGCAGTGTAGCGGGTAGGGTTTACAATGAGCAGTTCTTC	CASSVAGRVYNEQFF
18	-	TRBJ1-3	TRBV21-1	-	TGTGCCAGCATCAATGGGGATACCGGACTGCCCTCTGGAAACACCATATATTTT	CASINGDTGLPSGNTIYF
13	-	TRBJ2-1	TRBV18	-	TGTGCCAGCTCACCACTACTACTGAATGAGCAGTTCTTC	CASSPLLLNEQFF
14	-	TRBJ1-4	TRBV19	-	TGTGCCAGTAACCCCGCAGGGATCCCTGAAAAACTGTTTTTT	CASNPAGIPEKLFF
14	-	TRBJ2-5	TRBV29-1	-	TGCAGCGTCAGTAGCCGGCCCACCCAAGAGACCCAGTACTTC	CSVSSRPTQETQYF
13	-	TRBJ2-3	TRBV2	TRBD2	TGTGCCACTTCCCGGGGGGTTACAGATACGCAGTATTTT	CATSRGVTDTQYF
14	-	TRBJ1-1	TRBV7-9	-	TGTGCCAGCAGCTTAGTCGCCGAGAACACTGAAGCTTTCTTT	CASSLVAENTEAFF
12	-	TRBJ2-5	TRBV7-2	-	TGTGCCAGCAGCTTGCGGTGGGAGACCCAGTACTTC	CASSLRWETQYF
14	-	TRBJ2-3	TRBV5-1	-	TGCGCCAGCAGCTTTCTAGCTGGCACAGATACGCAGTATTTT	CASSFLAGTDTQYF
17	-	TRBJ1-5	TRBV19	-	TGTGCCAGTAAGAGTGCGGCCGGATCCATTAGCAATCAGCCCCAGCATTTT	CASKSAAGSISNQPQHF
16	-	TRBJ2-5	TRBV27	-	TGTGCCAGCAAGTTCCGGGCAGGGATGCAGCAAGAGACCCAGTACTTC	CASKFRAGMQQETQYF
15	-	TRBJ1-1	TRBV4-1	-	TGCGCCAGCAGCCCCCGCGAGCGAGGGTTCACTGAAGCTTTCTTT	CASSPRERGFTEAFF
13	-	TRBJ1-1	TRBV5-6	-	TGTGCCAGCAGCTTACCGCAGAACACTGAAGCTTTCTTT	CASSLPQNTEAFF
12	-	TRBJ2-5	TRBV29-1	-	TGCAGCGGGGACGGAGGCGAAGAGACCCAGTACTTC	CSGDGGEETQYF
15	-	TRBJ2-3	TRBV30	-	TGTGCCTGGAGGAAAACCAGGGGGGGCACAGATACGCAGTATTTT	CAWRKTRGGTDTQYF
16	-	TRBJ1-2	TRBV6-1	-	TGTGCCAGCAGTGAAGCGGGACGGGGGCGAGAGATTGGCTACACCTTC	CASSEAGRGREIGYTF
16	once	TRBJ2-2	TRBV5-1	TRBD2	TGCGCCAGCAGCTTGTCATCGGGACTACTCACCGGGGAGCTGTTTTTT	CASSLSSGLLTGELFF
13	-	TRBJ2-7	TRBV2	-	TGTGCCAGCAGTGATCCAGGCTCCTACGAGCAGTACTTC	CASSDPGSYEQYF
14	-	TRBJ2-7	TRBV5-4	-	TGTGCCAGCAGCTTGGGCCGGGGCTCCTACGAGCAGTACTTC	CASSLGRGSYEQYF
16	-	TRBJ2-1	TRBV5-1	TRBD1	TGCGCCAGCAGCCCCCCAGGGGCAGGGGGTTCTTCTGAGCAGTTCTTC	CASSPPGAGGSSEQFF
15	-	TRBJ1-5	TRBV28	-	TGTGCCAGCAGTTTAGGGGGGTCGGTCGATCAGCCCCAGCATTTT	CASSLGGSVDQPQHF
15	-	TRBJ2-1	TRBV28	TRBD2	TGTGCCAGCAGTACAGCGGGAGGGCCCCTCAATGAGCAGTTCTTC	CASSTAGGPLNEQFF
16	-	TRBJ2-7	TRBV7-6	-	TGTGCCAGCAGCTTAGAAGCTGGCTTCCAACCCTACGAGCAGTACTTC	CASSLEAGFQPYEQYF
14	-	TRBJ2-1	TRBV7-3	TRBD2	TGTGCCAGCAGGTCCGGGACTAGCGGTAGTAGAGCGTTCTTC	CASRSGTSGSRAFF
15	-	TRBJ2-3	TRBV7-9	-	TGTGCCAGCAGCTTAATGAGGTCTAGCACAGATACGCAGTATTTT	CASSLMRSSTDTQYF
12	-	TRBJ1-4	TRBV29-1	TRBD1	TGCAGCATACAGGGGGCGGATGAAAAACTGTTTTTT	CSIQGADEKLFF
14	-	TRBJ1-5	TRBV29-1	-	TGCAGCGTCAAAAACAGGGATATTAATCAGCCCCAGCATTTT	CSVKNRDINQPQHF
14	-	TRBJ1-2	TRBV7-2	-	TGTGCCAGCAGCTTTTGGAACAGCAACTATGGCTACACCTTC	CASSFWNSNYGYTF
13	-	TRBJ1-2	TRBV30	-	TGTGCCTGGAATCCTCAGAAGAGCGGTGGCTACACCTTC	CAWNPQKSGGYTF
15	-	TRBJ2-3	TRBV19	-	TGTGCCAGTAGTCCCTCGGAAGGACGGACAGATACGCAGTATTTT	CASSPSEGRTDTQYF
20	once	TRBJ2-1	TRBV5-1	TRBD1	TGCGCCAGCAGCTTCCCTCCTACCGGGACAGGGTTAAGTTCCTACAATGAGCAGTTCTTC	CASSFPPTGTGLSSYNEQFF
13	-	TRBJ2-5	TRBV5-1	TRBD1	TGCGCCAGCAGCCCGGGACAGAAAGAGACCCAGTACTTC	CASSPGQKETQYF
17	-	TRBJ2-3	TRBV15	-	TGTGCCACCAGCAGAGATGACGAGCGGCCTAGCACAGATACGCAGTATTTT	CATSRDDERPSTDTQYF
12	-	TRBJ1-1	TRBV6-5	TRBD1	TGTGCCAGCAGTCCACCGACAGGGGAAGCTTTCTTT	CASSPPTGEAFF
12	-	TRBJ1-5	TRBV19	-	TGTGCCAGTAGTATCGATCGCAAGCCCCAGCATTTT	CASSIDRKPQHF
15	once	TRBJ2-1	TRBV11-1	TRBD2	TGTGCCAGCCGACTAGCGGGAGTCGCCTACAATGAGCAGTTCTTC	CASRLAGVAYNEQFF
14	once	TRBJ1-5	TRBV2	-	TGTGCCAGCAGTGATTCGGGGGGCCTTCAGCCCCAGCATTTT	CASSDSGGLQPQHF
14	-	TRBJ1-2	TRBV28	-	TGTGCCAGCAGTAAAGGAGGGGATAACTATGGCTACACCTTC	CASSKGGDNYGYTF
16	-	TRBJ2-2	TRBV28	TRBD2	TGTGCCAGCAGTTCTAGCGGGAGGGGGCACACCGGGGAGCTGTTTTTT	CASSSSGRGHTGELFF
17	once	TRBJ1-1	TRBV27	-	TGTGCCAGCAGTTCCTTAATTCAGGTTTTGGGGAACACTGAAGCTTTCTTT	CASSSLIQVLGNTEAFF
14	-	TRBJ2-1	TRBV6-1	-	TGTGCCAGCAGTGAAACACTTAATCGCAATGAGCAGTTCTTC	CASSETLNRNEQFF
17	-	TRBJ2-5	TRBV5-4	TRBD2	TGTGCCAGCAGCCTGGGGGGGACTAGCGGGAAGAGGGAGACCCAGTACTTC	CASSLGGTSGKRETQYF
15	-	TRBJ1-5	TRBV6-1	-	TGTGCCAGCAGCGTAGCGGGTGTGGATTTTCAGCCCCAGCATTTT	CASSVAGVDFQPQHF
13	-	TRBJ1-3	TRBV6-1	-	TGTGCCAGCAGTGAAATAGTCTCAGCCACCATATATTTT	CASSEIVSATIYF
14	-	TRBJ1-1	TRBV5-1	-	TGCGCCAGCAGCTTGGCCGATCGGAACACTGAAGCTTTCTTT	CASSLADRNTEAFF
11	-	TRBJ2-7	TRBV19	-	TGTGCCAGTAGTCGGGCGTCGGAGCAGTACTTC	CASSRASEQYF